Listed below are T cell receptor beta chains from one sample, sequenced in a study of T cells in Graves' hyperthyroidism and ophthalmopathy. TCRdb processed the multiplex PCR reads anew with MiXCR; each CDR3 protein has one entry. Among hundreds of thousands of distinct CDR3 sequences listed, about 13% were seen once. Source material: blood. Source of these receptors: a young woman with Graves' hyperthyroidism. Both conserved end residues are part of each CDR3. The D gene is left open where the match is weak. Clone size is given for some rows only: seen once, a few or many times, or a class if the clone is expanded.

V gene: TRBV6-1
D gene: .
J gene: TRBJ1-4
clone size: .
CDR3 length: 16
CDR3 DNA: TGTGCCAGCAGTGCTGACCTGGGTACAACTAATGAAAAACTGTTTTTT
CDR3 protein: CASSADLGTTNEKLFF

V gene: TRBV5-1
D gene: .
J gene: TRBJ1-3
clone size: many
CDR3 length: 15
CDR3 DNA: TGCGCCAGCAGCTTGGGAGAAGTCCCTGGAAACACCATATATTTT
CDR3 protein: CASSLGEVPGNTIYF

V gene: TRBV30
D gene: .
J gene: TRBJ1-1
clone size: many
CDR3 length: 13
CDR3 DNA: TGTGCCTGGACCCCGGTGGGGAACACTGAAGCTTTCTTT
CDR3 protein: CAWTPVGNTEAFF

V gene: TRBV24-1
D gene: .
J gene: TRBJ2-1
clone size: many
CDR3 length: 11
CDR3 DNA: TGTGCCACCAGTGATTTGGGTGAGCAGTTCTTC
CDR3 protein: CATSDLGEQFF

V gene: TRBV20-1
D gene: TRBD1
J gene: TRBJ2-7
clone size: many
CDR3 length: 13
CDR3 DNA: TGCAGTGCCCTGAGCGACAGGGCCTACGAGCAGTACTTC
CDR3 protein: CSALSDRAYEQYF

V gene: TRBV12-3/TRBV12-4
D gene: .
J gene: TRBJ2-3
clone size: many
CDR3 length: 16
CDR3 DNA: TGTGCCAGCAGTTTAAGTAGCGGCGGTCCCACAGATACGCAGTATTTT
CDR3 protein: CASSLSSGGPTDTQYF

V gene: TRBV19
D gene: .
J gene: TRBJ1-1
clone size: few
CDR3 length: 15
CDR3 DNA: TGTGCCAGTAGTACGGGCCTCAAGGAGAACACTGAAGCTTTCTTT
CDR3 protein: CASSTGLKENTEAFF

V gene: TRBV20-1
D gene: TRBD2
J gene: TRBJ2-7
clone size: many
CDR3 length: 13
CDR3 DNA: TGCAGTGCTAGGCATCCGGGGGGACACGAGCAGTACTTC
CDR3 protein: CSARHPGGHEQYF

V gene: TRBV27
D gene: .
J gene: TRBJ2-4
clone size: few
CDR3 length: 17
CDR3 DNA: TGTGCCAGCAGTCGCTACGGGGGTAGGGGGGCCAAAAACATTCAGTACTTC
CDR3 protein: CASSRYGGRGAKNIQYF

V gene: TRBV19
D gene: .
J gene: TRBJ1-1
clone size: many
CDR3 length: 13
CDR3 DNA: TGTGCCAGTAGTATGGCGTCCGGCACTGAAGCTTTCTTT
CDR3 protein: CASSMASGTEAFF

V gene: TRBV3-1
D gene: TRBD1
J gene: TRBJ2-1
clone size: many
CDR3 length: 15
CDR3 DNA: TGTGCCAGCAGCCCCCCCTTACAGGGGGCAGGTGAGCAGTTCTTC
CDR3 protein: CASSPPLQGAGEQFF

V gene: TRBV7-8
D gene: TRBD2
J gene: TRBJ2-4
clone size: many
CDR3 length: 18
CDR3 DNA: TGTGCCAGCAGCTTAGCGACTAGCGCCGCGGCGGCCAAAAACATTCAGTACTTC
CDR3 protein: CASSLATSAAAAKNIQYF

V gene: TRBV4-1
D gene: .
J gene: TRBJ1-2
clone size: .
CDR3 length: 14
CDR3 DNA: TGCGCCAGCAGCCAAGACCCGAATAGCTATGGCTACACCTTC
CDR3 protein: CASSQDPNSYGYTF

V gene: TRBV7-3
D gene: .
J gene: TRBJ1-1
clone size: many
CDR3 length: 15
CDR3 DNA: TGTGCCAGCAGCTCATGGGGAGGGGTTAACACTGAAGCTTTCTTT
CDR3 protein: CASSSWGGVNTEAFF

V gene: TRBV18
D gene: TRBD1
J gene: TRBJ1-6
clone size: many
CDR3 length: 18
CDR3 DNA: TGTGCCAGCTCACCTAGTTTTCCGGGACAGGGTATGGATTCACCCCTCCACTTT
CDR3 protein: CASSPSFPGQGMDSPLHF